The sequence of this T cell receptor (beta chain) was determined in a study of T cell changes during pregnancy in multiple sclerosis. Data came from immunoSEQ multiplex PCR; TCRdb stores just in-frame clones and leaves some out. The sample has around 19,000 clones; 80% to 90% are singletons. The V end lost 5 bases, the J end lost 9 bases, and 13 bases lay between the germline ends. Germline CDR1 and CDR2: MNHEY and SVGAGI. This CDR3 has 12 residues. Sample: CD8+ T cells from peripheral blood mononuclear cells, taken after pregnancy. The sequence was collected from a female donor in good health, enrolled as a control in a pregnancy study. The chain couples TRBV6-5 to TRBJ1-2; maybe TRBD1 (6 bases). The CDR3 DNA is TGTGCCAGCAGTACGACAGGTTTTCGCTACACCTTC. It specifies CASSTTGFRYTF.